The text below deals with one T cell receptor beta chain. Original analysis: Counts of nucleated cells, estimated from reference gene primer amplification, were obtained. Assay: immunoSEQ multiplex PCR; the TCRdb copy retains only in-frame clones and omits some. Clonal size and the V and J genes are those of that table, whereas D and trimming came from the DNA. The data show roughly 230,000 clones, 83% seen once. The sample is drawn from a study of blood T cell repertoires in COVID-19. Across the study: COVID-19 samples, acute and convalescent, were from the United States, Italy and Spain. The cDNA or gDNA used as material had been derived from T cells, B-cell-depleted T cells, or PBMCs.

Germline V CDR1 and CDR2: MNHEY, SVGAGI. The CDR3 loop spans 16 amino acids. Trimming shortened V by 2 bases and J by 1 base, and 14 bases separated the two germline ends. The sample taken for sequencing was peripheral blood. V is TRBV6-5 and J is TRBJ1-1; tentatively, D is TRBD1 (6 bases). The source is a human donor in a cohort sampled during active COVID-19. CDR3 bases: TGTGCCAGCAGTTACAGGGCAGGGGTGTCGAACACTGAAGCTTTCTTT. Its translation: CASSYRAGVSNTEAFF.